Reported below is one TCR beta chain. The antigen it recognizes is unknown. Base quality data are lacking; no much larger clone is found one base away. The approximately 39 donors, aged 6 to 90 years, were systemically healthy Caucasian individuals from Russia. Each donor gave roughly 9.5 milliliters of peripheral blood, collected into EDTA-treated Vacutainer tubes. Ficoll-Paque density-gradient centrifugation was used to isolate PBMCs, with at least 6 million per sample. Trizol reagent was used to extract total RNA from PBMCs, with at least 5.5 micrograms per sample. Naive CD45RAhigh/CD27high T cell percentages were measured by flow cytometry on a PBMC aliquot from every donor. The sample comes from a study of blood T cells in healthy people across ages (dated by TCRdb to 2015 to 2017). Turning to the overall study: In model experiments, template switching captured about one uniquely barcoded TCR beta cDNA molecule for every two T cells. The study measured age-related changes in TCR beta repertoire diversity using deep sequencing normalized with unique cDNA molecular identifiers. Donors were grouped into four age groups: young (average 16 years), middle-aged (39), aged (around 60) and long-lived (just over 80). To avoid experimental bias, donors of different ages were distributed randomly across sequencing lanes. Two additional independent replicas of 1 million unique cDNA reads from the same blood draw were analyzed for two donors (one aged 18 to 30 and one aged 80 or older). The full study reports these points: Donor CMV infection status was unknown, potentially confounding age-related changes in expanded clonotypes. The long-lived group showed more naive CD4+ T cells, fewer expanded clones and increased TCR diversity than the aged group, suggesting age selection. There was a strong correlation between observed TCR beta diversity and the percentage of naive T cells measured by flow cytometry. Because profiling used bulk unsorted PBMCs, naive and antigen-experienced compartments could not be compared conclusively. Observed TCR beta diversity per million T cells fell roughly linearly with age, and a significant reduction was already apparent by age roughly 40. Estimates of total diversity from one million sequenced T cells were regarded as lower bounds and underestimates.

The library was prepared using 5' RACE. Sequenced using an Illumina HiSeq 2500. A second about 6 to 11 cycle PCR used a sample-barcoded 5' primer and a J-beta primer mix. A unique molecular identifier was introduced onto each TCR beta cDNA molecule by a template-switch 5' adaptor carrying 12 random nucleotides. At least 3 million CDR3-containing paired-end reads were obtained from each sample. First-strand cDNA synthesis was performed from all RNA using the Mint cDNA synthesis kit, with priming by a TRBC-specific oligonucleotide. All cDNA was treated with uracil-DNA glycosylase and then went through a first 18-cycle PCR with the universal primers M1SS and BC2_uni_R. The authors processed their data as follows. Each sample was normalized by randomly selecting 1 million high-quality reads, each carrying a distinct molecular identifier. Reads sharing molecular identifiers were discarded rather than binned into consensus sequences. MiTCR, set to a Q25 quality threshold and the strictest error-elimination algorithm, was used for CDR3 identification, clonotype clustering and error correction. Lower-bound total TCR beta diversity was estimated with a nonparametric unseen species model using Euler transformation. The public reads were reprocessed in TCRdb via fastp at Q25 and MiXCR, keeping in-frame beta chains. Each entry merges the rows of one CDR3 protein and shows their most common DNA and genes. TCRdb assigned the V and J calls; the authors' analysis was not used. The sample profile shows 1,500,000 or so distinct CDR3 sequences; roughly 59% of them were found once. The top ten hold roughly 7% of the sample.

Based on the germline V gene, the CDR1 and CDR2 sequences are LGHNA and YNFKEQ. The CDR3 contains 17 residues, cysteine and phenylalanine counted. Just CDR3 DNA is preserved here, 51 bases in frame from base 1. Ends trimmed: V by 4 bases, J by 2 bases; bases unmatched to a gene: 9. The V gene is TRBV4-2 and the J gene is TRBJ2-5, and TRBD2 matches 11 of the central bases. The sequence derives from a man between 18 and 29 years old in good health. Specimen: blood. The nucleotides are TGTGCCAGCAGCCCAAAAACGGCTAGCGGGGGGCAAGAGACCCAGTACTTC. This is translated as CASSPKTASGGQETQYF.